A selection of T cell receptor beta chains follows, all from one sample in a study of shared clonotypes between healthy human individuals. Here immunoSEQ multiplex PCR was the method, and the copy in TCRdb shows in-frame clones only, minus some. The data show roughly 380,000 clones, about 96% seen once. The sample comprised memory CD8+ T cells sorted from blood. The receptors come from a young man in good health. Each CDR3 is given with its conserved first and last residue. A D gene is named only where the DNA matches it firmly. Clone size is not always given. Where it is, it says once, few, many or a class for expanded clones.

TRBJ2-6	NA	TRBV7-2	NA	CASRTPWGSGANVLTF	TGTGCCAGCAGGACCCCATGGGGCTCTGGGGCCAACGTCCTGACTTTC
TRBJ2-7	NA	TRBV5-1	TRBD2	CSGRLGLAGRYEQYF	TGCTCGGGACGTCTGGGACTAGCGGGGAGATACGAGCAGTACTTC
TRBJ2-3	NA	TRBV28	TRBD2	CASRLSLAGSSTDTQYF	TGTGCCAGCAGACTCTCCCTAGCGGGAAGTAGCACAGATACGCAGTATTTT
TRBJ2-2	NA	TRBV19	NA	CASSIGAGGELFF	TGTGCCAGTAGTATAGGGGCGGGCGGGGAGCTGTTTTTT
TRBJ1-1	NA	TRBV28	NA	CASSSGTRNTEAFF	TGTGCCAGCAGTAGCGGGACACGGAACACTGAAGCTTTCTTT
TRBJ2-3	NA	TRBV7-9	TRBD2	CASSLGTSGRTDTQYF	TGTGCCAGCAGCTTAGGAACTAGCGGGAGAACAGATACGCAGTATTTT
TRBJ2-3	NA	TRBV19	TRBD2	CASSPISGRIEDTQYF	TGTGCCAGTAGTCCCATTAGCGGGAGGATAGAAGATACGCAGTATTTT
TRBJ2-7	NA	TRBV18	TRBD2	CASSWGGPYEQYF	TGTGCCAGCTCTTGGGGAGGGCCCTACGAGCAGTACTTC
TRBJ2-3	NA	TRBV5-5	NA	CASTRSGAPDTQYF	TGTGCCAGCACCCGTTCTGGGGCCCCAGATACGCAGTATTTT
TRBJ2-3	NA	TRBV10-3	NA	CATWDGKEMNTQYF	TGTGCCACCTGGGACGGAAAGGAAATGAATACGCAGTATTTT
TRBJ1-2	NA	TRBV29-1	TRBD1	CSVFSPGQHTSNYGYTF	TGCAGCGTTTTCTCACCGGGACAGCATACTAGTAACTATGGCTACACCTTC
TRBJ2-5	NA	TRBV7-8	NA	CASSPRAGETQYF	TGTGCCAGCAGCCCGCGGGCGGGGGAGACCCAGTACTTC
TRBJ2-3	NA	TRBV5-1	NA	CASSLRQADTQYF	TGCGCCAGCAGCTTGAGGCAGGCAGATACGCAGTATTTT
TRBJ2-3	NA	TRBV28	NA	CASRKTPEGSDTQYF	TGTGCCAGCAGGAAGACTCCGGAGGGGTCAGATACGCAGTATTTT
TRBJ2-7	once	TRBV5-1	TRBD2	CASRRRTGTSGELSFYEQYF	TGCGCCAGCAGACGACGGACTGGGACTAGCGGGGAGTTGTCCTTCTACGAGCAGTACTTC
TRBJ2-7	once	TRBV9	NA	CASSVAAAGEYEQYF	TGTGCCAGCAGCGTAGCGGCTGCAGGGGAGTACGAGCAGTACTTC
TRBJ2-7	NA	TRBV14	NA	CASSQALERGVLTYEQYF	TGTGCCAGCAGCCAAGCCCTAGAACGGGGCGTCCTGACCTACGAGCAGTACTTC
TRBJ1-2	NA	TRBV19	NA	CASTRGAGYGYTF	TGTGCCAGTACCAGGGGCGCAGGCTATGGCTACACCTTC
TRBJ1-5	NA	TRBV10-2	NA	CASSASRTAITQPQHF	TGCGCCAGCAGTGCCTCTCGGACAGCCATAACCCAGCCCCAGCATTTT
TRBJ2-1	NA	TRBV6-5	NA	CASSRDSLSNNEQFF	TGTGCCAGCAGTAGGGACTCCCTATCCAACAATGAGCAGTTCTTC
TRBJ2-3	NA	TRBV5-1	NA	CASSFQLDTQYF	TGCGCCAGCAGCTTCCAACTAGATACGCAGTATTTT
TRBJ1-1	NA	TRBV28	NA	CASRRGAPNTEAFF	TGTGCCAGCAGACGCGGTGCCCCGAACACTGAAGCTTTCTTT
TRBJ2-3	NA	TRBV6-1	TRBD1	CASIPQGASTDTQYF	TGTGCCAGCATTCCGCAGGGGGCGAGCACAGATACGCAGTATTTT
TRBJ1-2	NA	TRBV10-3	NA	CAIRGPTDAPNYGYTF	TGTGCCATCAGGGGACCAACGGACGCCCCGAACTATGGCTACACCTTC
TRBJ2-4	NA	TRBV19	NA	CASSGGVWAKNIQYF	TGTGCCAGTAGTGGTGGAGTGTGGGCCAAAAACATTCAGTACTTC
TRBJ1-6	NA	TRBV7-9	TRBD1	CASSLRTGSYNSPLHF	TGTGCCAGCAGCTTACGGACAGGGTCATATAATTCACCCCTCCACTTT
TRBJ2-5	NA	TRBV5-1	NA	CASSPYPQETQYF	TGCGCCAGCAGCCCCTACCCGCAAGAGACCCAGTACTTC
TRBJ1-1	NA	TRBV6-5	TRBD1	CASSSHMTGKNTEAFF	TGTGCCAGCAGTTCACATATGACAGGGAAGAACACTGAAGCTTTCTTT
TRBJ2-3	NA	TRBV19	NA	CASSRGFADTQYF	TGTGCCAGTTCTCGGGGCTTCGCAGATACGCAGTATTTT
TRBJ1-1	NA	TRBV7-9	NA	CASSSDSSTEAFF	TGTGCCAGCAGCTCGGACAGCTCAACTGAAGCTTTCTTT
TRBJ2-2	NA	TRBV9	NA	CASSPIGGTGELFF	TGTGCCAGCAGCCCTATAGGCGGGACCGGGGAGCTGTTTTTT
TRBJ2-7	NA	TRBV11-3	TRBD2	CASSLGTSGYEQYF	TGTGCCAGCAGCTTAGGGACTAGCGGGTACGAGCAGTACTTC
TRBJ1-1	NA	TRBV10-3	NA	CAIRGKSTEAFF	TGTGCCATCAGGGGGAAGAGCACTGAAGCTTTCTTT
TRBJ1-2	NA	TRBV9	TRBD1	CASSVVPQGAFGYTF	TGTGCCAGCAGCGTAGTCCCACAGGGGGCGTTTGGCTACACCTTC
TRBJ2-7	NA	TRBV5-1	TRBD2	CASRVAGGLYEQYF	TGCGCCAGCAGGGTGGCGGGAGGGCTGTACGAGCAGTACTTC
TRBJ2-3	NA	TRBV19	NA	CASKADGPSTDTQYF	TGTGCCAGTAAAGCCGACGGCCCTAGCACAGATACGCAGTATTTT
TRBJ1-2	NA	TRBV19	NA	CASSMAGWYGYTF	TGTGCCAGTAGTATGGCAGGATGGTATGGCTACACCTTC
TRBJ1-2	NA	TRBV25-1	TRBD1	CASSELGDRAHGYTF	TGTGCCAGCAGTGAATTAGGGGACAGGGCTCATGGCTACACCTTC
TRBJ1-2	NA	TRBV19	TRBD1	CASSINTGGYGYTF	TGTGCCAGTAGTATAAACACAGGGGGCTATGGCTACACCTTC
TRBJ1-2	NA	TRBV28	NA	CAIPGGTVDGYTF	TGTGCCATCCCGGGGGGAACGGTGGATGGCTACACCTTC
TRBJ2-5	NA	TRBV5-4	TRBD2	CASSPGGGRLRETQYF	TGTGCCAGCAGCCCAGGCGGGGGGAGGCTGCGGGAGACCCAGTACTTC
TRBJ1-3	NA	TRBV27	NA	CASSSPYF	TGTGCCAGCAGTTCGCCTTATTTT
TRBJ1-1	once	TRBV11-2	NA	CASSLMVMNTEAFF	TGTGCCAGCAGCTTGATGGTTATGAACACTGAAGCTTTCTTT
TRBJ1-2	NA	TRBV2	TRBD1	CASSAGTGGYGYTF	TGTGCCAGCAGTGCCGGGACAGGGGGCTATGGCTACACCTTC
TRBJ2-2	once	TRBV7-6	TRBD2	CASSFSGLAYTGELFF	TGTGCCAGCAGCTTTTCGGGACTAGCCTACACCGGGGAGCTGTTTTTT
TRBJ2-2	NA	TRBV4-2	TRBD2	CASSKTSGNTGELFF	TGTGCCAGCAGCAAGACTAGCGGGAACACCGGGGAGCTGTTTTTT
TRBJ2-5	NA	TRBV6-5	TRBD2	CASTPGGLSQETQYF	TGTGCCAGCACCCCGGGAGGGTTAAGCCAAGAGACCCAGTACTTC
TRBJ2-7	NA	TRBV9	NA	CASSQTLSGEQYF	TGTGCCAGCAGCCAAACCTTAAGCGGCGAGCAGTACTTC
TRBJ2-1	NA	TRBV25-1	NA	CASSETASSYNEQFF	TGTGCCAGCAGTGAAACAGCGAGCTCCTACAATGAGCAGTTCTTC
TRBJ1-5	NA	TRBV30	TRBD1	CAWTGTGGNQPQHF	TGTGCCTGGACCGGGACAGGGGGGAATCAGCCCCAGCATTTT
TRBJ2-7	NA	TRBV20-1	NA	CSARDFGVQYF	TGCAGTGCTAGAGATTTTGGAGTGCAGTACTTC
TRBJ2-5	once	TRBV6-1	TRBD2	CASSEITSGRIGETQYF	TGTGCCAGCAGTGAAATCACTAGCGGGAGGATCGGGGAGACCCAGTACTTC
TRBJ2-5	NA	TRBV19	TRBD2	CASSMRRLAGGGETQYF	TGTGCCAGTAGTATGCGGCGGCTAGCGGGAGGAGGTGAGACCCAGTACTTC
TRBJ1-5	once	TRBV19	NA	CASSMVAGEGDQPQHF	TGTGCCAGTAGTATGGTCGCAGGGGAGGGGGATCAGCCCCAGCATTTT
TRBJ2-7	NA	TRBV5-4	TRBD2	CASSLGGLAGGYEQYF	TGTGCCAGCAGCTTGGGGGGACTAGCGGGAGGTTACGAGCAGTACTTC